This is a list of T cell receptor beta chains from one sample in a study of OX40 agonist ivuxolimab in advanced cancers. Assay used: immunoSEQ multiplex PCR; TCRdb lists only in-frame clones, some missing. The sample includes 25,000 to 35,000 clones, about four fifths of them seen just once. This specimen was CD4+ or CD8+ T cells sorted from blood, taken in a trial of the OX40 agonist ivuxolimab. Receptors originate from an adult with an advanced solid tumor such as melanoma, head and neck, liver or kidney cancer. The CDR3 runs from the conserved cysteine through the conserved F or W. A D gene is named only where the DNA matches it firmly. Only part of the rows carry a size: once, few, many, or a class if the clone is expanded.

d_call: TRBD2; clone_size: -; v_call: TRBV19; j_call: TRBJ2-2; cdr3_aa: CASTPISGGTGELFF; cdr3_nt: TGTGCCAGTACCCCGATCTCGGGGGGCACCGGGGAGCTGTTTTTT
d_call: -; clone_size: -; v_call: TRBV6-6; j_call: TRBJ1-3; cdr3_aa: CASSNTPGIFGNTIYF; cdr3_nt: TGTGCCAGCAGTAACACCCCAGGGATTTTTGGAAACACCATATATTTT
d_call: TRBD1; clone_size: -; v_call: TRBV27; j_call: TRBJ1-2; cdr3_aa: CASSFGAGGFGYTF; cdr3_nt: TGTGCCAGCAGTTTTGGGGCAGGGGGCTTTGGCTACACCTTC
d_call: -; clone_size: -; v_call: TRBV9; j_call: TRBJ2-5; cdr3_aa: CASNQGVSVYQETQYF; cdr3_nt: TGTGCCAGCAATCAGGGAGTTTCGGTGTACCAAGAGACCCAGTACTTC
d_call: TRBD2; clone_size: -; v_call: TRBV7-2; j_call: TRBJ2-7; cdr3_aa: CASSYVSGAPYEQYF; cdr3_nt: TGTGCCAGCAGCTACGTTAGCGGGGCCCCCTACGAGCAGTACTTC
d_call: TRBD2; clone_size: -; v_call: TRBV5-1; j_call: TRBJ2-3; cdr3_aa: CASSWMGLADTDTQYF; cdr3_nt: TGCGCCAGCAGCTGGATGGGACTAGCGGACACAGATACGCAGTATTTT
d_call: -; clone_size: -; v_call: TRBV6-5; j_call: TRBJ2-1; cdr3_aa: CASSWTLDNEQFF; cdr3_nt: TGTGCCAGCAGCTGGACCCTAGACAATGAGCAGTTCTTC
d_call: TRBD2; clone_size: -; v_call: TRBV4-3; j_call: TRBJ2-2; cdr3_aa: CASSQDLSSGGPYTGELFF; cdr3_nt: TGCGCCAGCAGCCAAGATCTTTCTAGCGGGGGGCCGTACACCGGGGAGCTGTTTTTT
d_call: -; clone_size: -; v_call: TRBV6-5; j_call: TRBJ2-1; cdr3_aa: CASSRREAYNEQFF; cdr3_nt: TGTGCCAGCAGTAGGAGGGAGGCATACAATGAGCAGTTCTTC
d_call: -; clone_size: -; v_call: TRBV5-4; j_call: TRBJ2-1; cdr3_aa: CASSLSRDWDEQFF; cdr3_nt: TGTGCCAGCAGCTTGTCCAGGGACTGGGATGAGCAGTTCTTC
d_call: -; clone_size: -; v_call: TRBV14; j_call: TRBJ2-7; cdr3_aa: CASSQGRAGKYFEQYF; cdr3_nt: TGTGCCAGCAGCCAAGGTCGGGCTGGAAAGTATTTCGAGCAGTACTTC
d_call: TRBD1; clone_size: -; v_call: TRBV4-1; j_call: TRBJ2-1; cdr3_aa: CASSQDTLGTGDNEQFF; cdr3_nt: TGCGCCAGCAGCCAGGACACCCTGGGGACAGGCGACAATGAGCAGTTCTTC
d_call: -; clone_size: -; v_call: TRBV7-9; j_call: TRBJ1-1; cdr3_aa: CASSLEGSGTEAFF; cdr3_nt: TGTGCCAGCAGCTTAGAAGGCAGCGGCACTGAAGCTTTCTTT
d_call: TRBD1; clone_size: few; v_call: TRBV6-5; j_call: TRBJ2-7; cdr3_aa: CASSRWDSTYEQYF; cdr3_nt: TGTGCCAGCAGTAGGTGGGACAGTACCTACGAGCAGTACTTC
d_call: TRBD1; clone_size: -; v_call: TRBV9; j_call: TRBJ1-1; cdr3_aa: CASSPGTGSTEAFF; cdr3_nt: TGTGCCAGCAGCCCCGGGACAGGGAGTACTGAAGCTTTCTTT
d_call: TRBD1; clone_size: -; v_call: TRBV9; j_call: TRBJ2-1; cdr3_aa: CASSVEGASYNEQFF; cdr3_nt: TGTGCCAGCAGCGTCGAGGGGGCCTCCTACAATGAGCAGTTCTTC
d_call: -; clone_size: -; v_call: TRBV4-1; j_call: TRBJ2-1; cdr3_aa: CASSQLGGKFF; cdr3_nt: TGCGCCAGCAGCCAACTAGGGGGGAAGTTCTTC
d_call: TRBD1; clone_size: -; v_call: TRBV15; j_call: TRBJ1-1; cdr3_aa: CATSINRGRGTEAFF; cdr3_nt: TGTGCCACCAGCATCAATAGGGGGCGCGGGACTGAAGCTTTCTTT
d_call: TRBD1; clone_size: -; v_call: TRBV5-1; j_call: TRBJ1-3; cdr3_aa: CASSPVGQGADTIYF; cdr3_nt: TGCGCCAGCAGCCCCGTGGGACAGGGGGCAGACACCATATATTTT
d_call: -; clone_size: -; v_call: TRBV7-9; j_call: TRBJ2-1; cdr3_aa: CASSLGRGSSYNEQFF; cdr3_nt: TGTGCCAGCAGCTTAGGGAGGGGGAGCTCCTACAATGAGCAGTTCTTC
d_call: TRBD2; clone_size: -; v_call: TRBV5-6; j_call: TRBJ2-7; cdr3_aa: CASKPRGGDHSYEQYF; cdr3_nt: TGTGCCAGCAAACCCCGGGGAGGGGACCACTCCTACGAGCAGTACTTC
d_call: -; clone_size: -; v_call: TRBV6-5; j_call: TRBJ2-1; cdr3_aa: CASSYQSRVSYNEQFF; cdr3_nt: TGTGCCAGCAGTTACCAGAGTAGAGTCTCCTACAATGAGCAGTTCTTC
d_call: TRBD1; clone_size: -; v_call: TRBV19; j_call: TRBJ1-2; cdr3_aa: CASSSGQGYGYTF; cdr3_nt: TGTGCCAGTAGCAGCGGACAGGGCTATGGCTACACCTTC
d_call: -; clone_size: -; v_call: TRBV5-6; j_call: TRBJ2-2; cdr3_aa: CASSWGSGELFF; cdr3_nt: TGTGCCAGCAGCTGGGGGTCCGGGGAGCTGTTTTTT
d_call: -; clone_size: few; v_call: TRBV5-1; j_call: TRBJ2-7; cdr3_aa: CASSSPAGREQYF; cdr3_nt: TGCGCCAGCAGCTCCCCAGCCGGCCGCGAGCAGTACTTC
d_call: -; clone_size: once; v_call: TRBV7-9; j_call: TRBJ2-7; cdr3_aa: CASSLGQPSSYEQYF; cdr3_nt: TGTGCCAGCAGCTTAGGCCAGCCGAGCTCCTACGAGCAGTACTTC
d_call: -; clone_size: -; v_call: TRBV4-3; j_call: TRBJ2-3; cdr3_aa: CASSQERISASLRRDTQYF; cdr3_nt: TGCGCCAGCAGCCAAGAGAGGATTTCGGCCTCCCTCAGGAGAGATACGCAGTATTTT
d_call: -; clone_size: -; v_call: TRBV27; j_call: TRBJ2-3; cdr3_aa: CASGASLLNTQYF; cdr3_nt: TGTGCCAGCGGAGCTAGCTTACTAAATACGCAGTATTTT
d_call: TRBD1; clone_size: -; v_call: TRBV5-1; j_call: TRBJ1-4; cdr3_aa: CASSSGQATAEKLFF; cdr3_nt: TGCGCCAGCAGCTCCGGACAGGCTACTGCTGAAAAACTGTTTTTT
d_call: -; clone_size: few; v_call: TRBV2; j_call: TRBJ2-7; cdr3_aa: CASGPGLLEQYF; cdr3_nt: TGTGCCAGCGGACCGGGACTCCTCGAGCAGTACTTC
d_call: TRBD1; clone_size: -; v_call: TRBV28; j_call: TRBJ1-5; cdr3_aa: CASREDRVIDSNQPQHF; cdr3_nt: TGTGCCAGCAGGGAGGACAGGGTTATCGACAGCAATCAGCCCCAGCATTTT
d_call: -; clone_size: -; v_call: TRBV27; j_call: TRBJ2-1; cdr3_aa: CASSFRRDGEQFF; cdr3_nt: TGTGCCAGCAGTTTTAGGCGGGATGGAGAGCAGTTCTTC
d_call: -; clone_size: -; v_call: TRBV6-5; j_call: TRBJ2-1; cdr3_aa: CASSYGGYNEQFF; cdr3_nt: TGTGCCAGCAGTTACGGTGGATACAATGAGCAGTTCTTC
d_call: TRBD1; clone_size: -; v_call: TRBV10-3; j_call: TRBJ2-7; cdr3_aa: CAISGTGQPYEQYF; cdr3_nt: TGTGCCATCAGTGGGACAGGGCAACCCTACGAGCAGTACTTC
d_call: -; clone_size: -; v_call: TRBV5-4; j_call: TRBJ2-7; cdr3_aa: CASSSRTTYEQYF; cdr3_nt: TGTGCCAGCAGCTCGAGGACAACCTACGAGCAGTACTTC
d_call: -; clone_size: -; v_call: TRBV28; j_call: TRBJ1-4; cdr3_aa: CASSWVLNEKLFF; cdr3_nt: TGTGCCAGCAGTTGGGTTTTAAATGAAAAACTGTTTTTT
d_call: -; clone_size: -; v_call: TRBV27; j_call: TRBJ2-1; cdr3_aa: CASTLTPTGEQFF; cdr3_nt: TGTGCCAGCACCCTTACCCCTACGGGTGAGCAGTTCTTC
d_call: -; clone_size: -; v_call: TRBV28; j_call: TRBJ1-5; cdr3_aa: CASSLSPASNQPQHF; cdr3_nt: TGTGCCAGCAGTTTATCCCCTGCGAGTAATCAGCCCCAGCATTTT
d_call: TRBD2; clone_size: -; v_call: TRBV6-6; j_call: TRBJ2-7; cdr3_aa: CASSYARGGSYEQYF; cdr3_nt: TGTGCCAGCAGTTACGCCCGGGGGGGCTCCTACGAGCAGTACTTC
d_call: -; clone_size: -; v_call: TRBV11-1; j_call: TRBJ2-5; cdr3_aa: CASSLRGWDEAHWETQYF; cdr3_nt: TGTGCCAGCAGCTTAAGGGGTTGGGACGAGGCGCACTGGGAGACCCAGTACTTC